The rows below give T cell receptor beta chains drawn from one sample of a study of cytomegalovirus exposure and HLA in healthy donors. Sequencing was performed with immunoSEQ multiplex PCR; in TCRdb, only in-frame clones are kept and a portion is missing. The sample lists 100,000 to 150,000 clones, less than 80% occurring once. The specimen was PBMCs. These receptors were obtained from a woman aged 45-60 years in good health and CMV-seropositive. The CDR3 runs from the conserved cysteine through the conserved F or W. Each record gives: V gene, clone size, J gene, D gene, CDR3 DNA, CDR3 protein. D genes are given only for firm matches. Size values are once, few and many counts, or a class for expanded clones, and some rows have none.

TRBV7-2	once	TRBJ2-2	TRBD2	TGTGCCAGCAGCGCACTGGGGACTAGCGGGGGGAACACCGGGGAGCTGTTTTTT	CASSALGTSGGNTGELFF
TRBV25-1	-	TRBJ2-7	-	TGTGCCAGCAGTCCTCAGGGGTCGGGCTACGAGCAGTACTTC	CASSPQGSGYEQYF
TRBV25-1	-	TRBJ1-2	TRBD1	TGTGCCAGCTCACAGGGGAGTGTTGGCTACACCTTC	CASSQGSVGYTF
TRBV9	-	TRBJ1-1	TRBD1	TGTGCCAGCAGCGACATAACCGGACAGGGAGCTTTCTTT	CASSDITGQGAFF
TRBV29-1	-	TRBJ2-1	TRBD2	TGCAGCGTTGAGGGTCTAGCGGGTAGCAATGAGCAGTTCTTC	CSVEGLAGSNEQFF
TRBV5-1	once	TRBJ2-1	TRBD2	TGCGCCAGCACACAGGGACTAGCGGTAAACAATGAGCAGTTCTTC	CASTQGLAVNNEQFF
TRBV14	-	TRBJ2-5	TRBD1	TGTGCCAGCGACGGACAGGGGGCTGGAGAGACCCAGTACTTC	CASDGQGAGETQYF
TRBV28	few	TRBJ2-7	TRBD2	TGTGCCAGCAGTCCGTCGTCTAGCGGGAGCTACGAGCAGTACTTC	CASSPSSSGSYEQYF
TRBV2	-	TRBJ1-2	TRBD1	TGTGCCACCCCCACAACAGGGGACTATGGCTACACCTTC	CATPTTGDYGYTF
TRBV6-1	once	TRBJ1-5	-	TGTGCCAGCATTCTGACAGGCAATCAGCCCCAGCATTTT	CASILTGNQPQHF
TRBV6-6	-	TRBJ2-2	TRBD1	TGTGCCAGCAGAAGGACAGGGGCGAACACCGGGGAGCTGTTTTTT	CASRRTGANTGELFF
TRBV5-1	-	TRBJ1-2	TRBD1	TGCGCCAGCAGCTTGGAGGGCCTGGCAGGGGGCGGCTATGGCTACACCTTC	CASSLEGLAGGGYGYTF
TRBV10-3	-	TRBJ2-2	TRBD1	TGTGCCATCAGGCAGACAGGGGGCTCCGGGGAGCTGTTTTTT	CAIRQTGGSGELFF
TRBV7-8	few	TRBJ1-1	-	TGTGCCAGCAGCTTTCAAGGGAGGGGGAACACTGAAGCTTTCTTT	CASSFQGRGNTEAFF
TRBV5-1	-	TRBJ2-2	-	TGCGCCAGCAGCCCGATGGGGCCAAACACCGGGGAGCTGTTTTTT	CASSPMGPNTGELFF
TRBV6-6	-	TRBJ1-2	-	TGTGCCAGTCAATCGAAAGGACAGAACTATGGCTACACCTTC	CASQSKGQNYGYTF
TRBV6-1	-	TRBJ2-7	-	TGTGCCAGCAGTGGAGAAGTAGGGGGCTCCTACGAGCAGTACTTC	CASSGEVGGSYEQYF
TRBV7-9	-	TRBJ1-1	-	TGTGCCAGCAGCTTAGGTAGTTCCTCTGAAGCTTTCTTT	CASSLGSSSEAFF
TRBV2	few	TRBJ2-1	TRBD2	TGTGCCAGCAGTGAACAAACTAGCGGGTACAATGAGCAGTTCTTC	CASSEQTSGYNEQFF
TRBV2	-	TRBJ2-3	-	TGTGCCAGCAGTGAACGGACTACTAGCACAGATACGCAGTATTTT	CASSERTTSTDTQYF
TRBV5-6	-	TRBJ1-1	-	TGTGCCAGCAGCTTGTTTTTGACAGACACTGAAGCTTTCTTT	CASSLFLTDTEAFF